The table lists the clone carrying this T cell receptor (beta chain) with many counts. The antigen remains undetermined. At one end, the junction sequence differs from germline, possibly due to a read error. Generation of TCR beta libraries employed quantitative 5'-RACE incorporating molecular barcodes. TCRdb reanalysed the 5' RACE reads using MiXCR and keeps one entry per CDR3 protein. The sample contains some 700,000 distinct CDR3 sequences, around 20% of which appear only once. The data were taken from a study of CD8 T cells in ankylosing spondylitis. Study observations and caveats: Certain motif variants had earlier appeared in reactive arthritis synovial fluid and blood. Reports say disease-linked clones showed up significantly more in matched ankylosing spondylitis synovial fluid. Several highly homologous variants made up a TCR beta motif, and this motif appeared characteristic of ankylosing spondylitis blood. The disease-linked clones had a CD8+ phenotype and low blood frequencies.

Sequencing was done on a sample of blood, either unsorted or a sorted T cell fraction (not recorded which). This TCR was recovered from a male donor with ankylosing spondylitis.

The CDR3 coding sequence is TGCGCCAGCAGCTTGGGCATTAGCAATCAGCCCCAGCATTTT. Translating it yields CASSLGISNQPQHF. This chain joins TRBV12-3 or TRBV12-4 and TRBJ1-5; unclear D gene. This CDR3 is built from 14 residues.